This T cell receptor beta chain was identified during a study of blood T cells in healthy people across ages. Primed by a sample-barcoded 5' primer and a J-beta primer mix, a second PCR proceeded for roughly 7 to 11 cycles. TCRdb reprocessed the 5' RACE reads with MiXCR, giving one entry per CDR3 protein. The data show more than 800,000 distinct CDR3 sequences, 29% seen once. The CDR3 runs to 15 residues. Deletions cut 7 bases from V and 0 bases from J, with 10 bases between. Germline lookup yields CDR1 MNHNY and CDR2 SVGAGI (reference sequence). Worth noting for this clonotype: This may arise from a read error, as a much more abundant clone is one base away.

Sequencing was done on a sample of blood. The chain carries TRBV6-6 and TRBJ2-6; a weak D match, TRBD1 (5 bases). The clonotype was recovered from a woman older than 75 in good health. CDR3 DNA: TGTGCCAGCACCCAAGGGGACTCTGGGGCCAACGTCCTGACTTTC. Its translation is CASTQGDSGANVLTF.